These 18 T cell receptor beta chains were sequenced from one sample in a study of glioma-infiltrating T cells after dendritic cell vaccination. Measured with immunoSEQ multiplex PCR; TCRdb has only the in-frame clones, and not every one. This sample has approximately 99,000 clones, with approximately 80% found just once. Time point described: after dendritic cell vaccination, including at tumor progression/relapse. Sequencing used blood, obtained after dendritic cell vaccination. The receptors were sampled from a human donor with glioblastoma.

This chain links TRBV30 with TRBJ2-5; 15 bases align to TRBD2. The CDR3 is 16 residues long. V was pared by 5 bases and J by 5 bases, with 9 bases of the junction left unmatched. CDR1 and CDR2 (germline): GTSNPN, SVGIG (reference sequence). Here the CDR3 reads CAWSRGLAGGRETQYF. CDR3 DNA: TGTGCCTGGTCTCGGGGACTAGCGGGAGGTAGGGAGACCCAGTACTTC.

V usage is TRBV4-1 and J usage is TRBJ1-5; TRBD1 matches at 7 bases. After removal of 1 base from V and 3 bases from J, the junction contained 9 bases not matched to a gene. The CDR3 runs 17 residues. Germline V gene data show CDR1 as MGHRA and CDR2 as YSYEKL. CDR3 sequence reads: CASSQVIQGGLNQPQHF. Written as DNA, the CDR3 is TGCGCCAGCAGCCAAGTTATCCAGGGGGGACTCAATCAGCCCCAGCATTTT.

This chain connects TRBV9 to TRBJ2-1; 8 bases agree with TRBD2. The germline CDR1 and CDR2 sequences are SGDLS and YYNGEE. This CDR3 has 15 residues. V lost 0 bases to trimming and J lost 4 bases; unmatched junction nucleotides: 3. CDR3 in DNA: TGTGCCAGCAGCGTAGAAGCGGGAGCTTACAATGAGCAGTTCTTC. This translates into CASSVEAGAYNEQFF.

The rearrangement uses TRBV29-1 and TRBJ1-2; 9 nucleotides agree with TRBD1. The V gene end was trimmed by 6 bases and the J gene end by 6 bases; junction bases not matched to a gene: 5. CDR1 is SQVTM, CDR2 ANQGSEA, per germline. The length of the CDR3 is 12 residues. The CDR3: CSVTGGAHGYTF. CDR3 nucleotide sequence: TGCAGCGTAACAGGGGGCGCGCATGGCTACACCTTC.

The chain recombines TRBV5-1 with TRBJ2-7; D remains unclear. The CDR3 consists of 15 residues. Germline CDR1 and CDR2: SGHRS and YFSETQ. With 0 bases removed from V and 3 bases from J, the gap between germline ends came to 13 bases. The DNA for the CDR3 is TGCGCCAGCAGCTTGGCCGGTCTAGATGTCTACGAGCAGTACTTC. Residues: CASSLAGLDVYEQYF.

The rearrangement links TRBV29-1 to TRBJ2-3, with D perhaps matching TRBD1 (6 bases). Trimming cost V 3 bases and J 2 bases, with 15 bases left between them. The CDR3 has 15 residues. Germline V lookup: CDR1 SQVTM, CDR2 ANQGSEA. In nucleotides, the CDR3 is TGCAGCGTTGACTACAGGGCCCTACACACAGATACGCAGTATTTT. Amino acid sequence: CSVDYRALHTDTQYF.

Details on this clone: At one end, the junction sequence differs from germline, possibly due to a read error. The chain couples TRBV7-7 to TRBJ2-7, with no clear D. Germline lookup yields CDR1 SSHAT and CDR2 FNYEAQ (reference sequence). The CDR3 sequence is 13 residues long. The CDR3 region is CASSFRYGDEQYF. CDR3 in DNA: TGTGCTAGCAGCTTTAGATATGGTGACGAGCAGTACTTC.

This chain uses TRBV5-1 with TRBJ1-1; D is possibly TRBD1 (5 bases). CDR3 length: 15 residues. Germline lookup yields CDR1 SGHRS and CDR2 YFSETQ. The V end was cut by 0 bases, the J end by 0 bases, with 9 bases between. This CDR3 reads CASSLDLTVNTEAFF. The CDR3 coding sequence is TGCGCCAGCAGCTTGGATCTGACAGTGAACACTGAAGCTTTCTTT.

The chain uses TRBV7-2 and TRBJ2-1; 8 nucleotides agree with TRBD2. V lost 3 bases, J lost 3 bases, and 4 bases stayed unmatched. The CDR3 is made up of 15 amino acids. Germline V gene data show CDR1 as SGHTA and CDR2 as FQGNSA. CDR3 nucleotide sequence: TGTGCCAGCAGCTTTAGCGGGGAGGGCTACAATGAGCAGTTCTTC. Translating it yields CASSFSGEGYNEQFF.

This clone was counted a single time. V gene TRBV2 combines with J gene TRBJ2-7; the match to TRBD2 covers 8 bases. The V gene end was trimmed by 7 bases and the J gene end by 1 base; junction bases not matched to a gene: 21. CDR3 length equals 19 residues. In germline, CDR1 is SNHLY, CDR2 FYNNEI. CDR3 residues: CASTQLFSGGLKKSYEQYF. DNA for the CDR3: TGTGCCAGCACCCAACTCTTCAGCGGGGGCCTCAAAAAATCCTACGAGCAGTACTTC.

This rearrangement joins TRBV6-1 to TRBJ2-7, with unresolved D. In germline, CDR1 is MNHNS, CDR2 SASEGT. Trimming shortened V by 6 bases and J by 3 bases, and 6 bases separated the two germline ends. The CDR3 runs to 11 residues. The CDR3, as DNA: TGTGCCAGCAGGGAATACTACGAGCAGTACTTC. It is translated as CASREYYEQYF.

This clone was picked up one time. The chain links TRBV6-5 to TRBJ1-2, with 8 bases lining up with TRBD1. The germline V gene encodes CDR1 MNHEY and CDR2 SVGAGI. The ends lost 1 base at V and 8 bases at J; junction bases unmatched: 12. This CDR3 comprises 16 residues. The CDR3 region is CASSYFGQGKGYGYTF. The CDR3 region has the DNA TGTGCCAGCAGTTACTTCGGACAGGGAAAAGGTTACGGCTACACCTTC.

CDR3 nucleotides: TGTGCCAGCAGCTTAAGTAGAGGGGCCGGCGGGGGTGGCTACACCTTC. Its translation: CASSLSRGAGGGGYTF. V usage is TRBV7-3 and J usage is TRBJ1-2, with a tentative D call TRBD1 (5 bases). V lost 1 base and J lost 7, with 19 bases in between. This CDR3 has 16 amino acids. The V gene's germline CDR1 is SGHTA and CDR2 FQGTGA. The full variable domain, in which reference TRBV7-3 and TRBJ1-2 provide the parts outside the CDR3, is GAGVSQTPSNKVTEKGKYVELRCDPISGHTALYWYRQSLGQGPEFLIYFQGTGAADDSGLPNDRFFAVRPEGSVSTLKIQRTERGDSAVYLCASSLSRGAGGGGYTFGSGTRLTVV.

V usage is TRBV6-6 and J usage is TRBJ1-5, with D possibly matching TRBD1 (5 bases). The CDR3 is made up of 14 amino acids. V dropped 10 bases and J dropped 3 bases, with 16 bases sitting between them. Germline loops: CDR1 MNHNY, CDR2 SVGAGI (reference sequence). The CDR3 sequence is CATGGRQINQPQHF. The CDR3 DNA sequence: TGTGCCACTGGCGGTCGACAGATCAATCAGCCCCAGCATTTT.

The gene calls are TRBV6-5 and TRBJ2-1, with a tentative D call TRBD1 (5 bases). Germline V gene sequence: CDR1 MNHEY, CDR2 SVGAGI. The CDR3 has 12 amino acids. Trimming stripped 6 bases from V and 14 bases from J, with 17 bases between. CDR3 sequence reads: CASRLDTHQEFF. CDR3 nucleotide sequence: TGTGCCAGCAGACTGGACACTCACCAGGAGTTCTTC.

The J gene is TRBJ2-2, the V gene TRBV6-4, with D perhaps TRBD2 (6 bases). Germline values: CDR1 MRHNA, CDR2 SNTAGT. The CDR3 runs to 14 residues. The V end was cut by 5 bases, the J end by 8 bases, with 15 bases between. CDR3 nucleotides: TGTGCCAGCAGTCAAGATTCGGGAGTTGGGGAGCTGTTTTTT. Translated: CASSQDSGVGELFF.

This clone was observed a few times. The V call is TRBV5-4, the J call TRBJ1-2, with D uncertain. The V and J ends lost 5 bases and 1 base respectively, with 12 bases between them. Germline loops: CDR1 SGHNT, CDR2 YYREEE (reference sequence). The CDR3 has 14 residues. This chain's CDR3 is CASRRQSNNYGYTF. CDR3 in DNA: TGTGCCAGCAGGCGACAAAGCAATAACTATGGCTACACCTTC.

The chain recombines TRBV9 with TRBJ2-5; D perhaps matches TRBD1 (6 bases). V was clipped by 3 bases and J by 0 bases, with 9 bases between them. The CDR3 length is 14 residues. Germline loops: CDR1 SGDLS, CDR2 YYNGEE. In DNA, the CDR3 is TGTGCCAGCAGCGCCCAGGGGTACCAAGAGACCCAGTACTTC. Translated: CASSAQGYQETQYF.